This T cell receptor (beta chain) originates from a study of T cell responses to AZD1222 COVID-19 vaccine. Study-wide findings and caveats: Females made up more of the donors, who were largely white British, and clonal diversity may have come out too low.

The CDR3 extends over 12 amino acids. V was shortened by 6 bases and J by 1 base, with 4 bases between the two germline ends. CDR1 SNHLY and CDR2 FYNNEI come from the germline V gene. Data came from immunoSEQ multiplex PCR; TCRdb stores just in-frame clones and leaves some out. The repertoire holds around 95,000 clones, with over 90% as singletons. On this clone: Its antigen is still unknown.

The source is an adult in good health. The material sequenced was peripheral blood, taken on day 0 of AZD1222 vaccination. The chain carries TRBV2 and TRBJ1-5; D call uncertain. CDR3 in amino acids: CASRTSNQPQHF. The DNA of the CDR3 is TGTGCCAGCAGGACCAGCAATCAGCCCCAGCATTTT. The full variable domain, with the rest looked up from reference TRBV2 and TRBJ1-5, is EPEVTQTPSHQVTQMGQEVILRCVPISNHLYFYWYRQILGQKVEFLVSFYNNEISEKSEIFDDQFSVERPDGSNFTLKIRSTKLEDSAMYFCASRTSNQPQHFGDGTRLSIL.